What follows are 13 T cell receptor beta chains derived from one specimen sequenced in a study of monozygotic twins with inflammatory bowel disease. After re-calling the 5' RACE reads, TCRdb lists one entry per CDR3 protein, DNA absent. The sample's table shows about 380,000 distinct CDR3 sequences. Sequenced sample: blood. The receptors stem from a human donor with ulcerative colitis or Crohn's disease, or a healthy co-twin of an affected twin (not recorded which).

The rearrangement uses TRBV12-3 or TRBV12-4 and TRBJ1-4; TCRdb picks TRBD1, but there is no DNA to check that call. The CDR3 consists of 13 residues. The CDR3 here is CASSLSGGEKLFF.

The J gene is TRBJ2-1, the V gene TRBV12-3 or TRBV12-4; the TRBD1 assignment by TCRdb is unverifiable without DNA. The CDR3 sequence is 15 residues long. CDR3 amino acids: CASSFRTGEYNEQFF.

This chain joins TRBV27 and TRBJ2-7; no DNA is available, so the TRBD1 call from TCRdb remains unchecked. The CDR3 runs to 14 residues. From germline, CDR1 is MNHEY and CDR2 SMNVEV (reference sequence). The CDR3 loop is CASRWGQGGNEQYF.

The chain links TRBV7-3 to TRBJ2-5; TCRdb's D call, TRBD2, is unchecked because there is no DNA. The CDR3 covers 15 residues. Germline lookup yields CDR1 SGHTA and CDR2 FQGTGA. CDR3 in amino acids: CASSRGGLAGETQYF.

The chain combines TRBV20-1 with TRBJ1-6; TCRdb's D call of TRBD1 is untestable without DNA. CDR3 size: 15 residues. Germline assignment: CDR1 DFQATT and CDR2 SNEGSKA (reference sequence). CDR3 protein: CSARGEVTGVSPLHF.

V usage is TRBV12-3 or TRBV12-4 and J usage is TRBJ2-7; TCRdb designates TRBD1, a call that cannot be tested without DNA. The CDR3 contains 16 residues. CDR3 amino acids: CASSPITGTVSYEQYF.

The chain links TRBV5-1 to TRBJ2-7; absent DNA, TCRdb's TRBD1 call cannot be checked. Germline V gene sequence: CDR1 SGHRS, CDR2 YFSETQ. The CDR3 sequence is 14 residues long. CDR3 protein: CASSGDSSLYEQYF.

The chain is built from TRBV5-1 and TRBJ1-5; the D gene TCRdb calls, TRBD1, cannot be checked with no DNA. The CDR3 length is 15 residues. Germline V gene data show CDR1 as SGHRS and CDR2 as YFSETQ. CDR3 protein: CASSLRTGDDQPQHF. Drawing the rest from reference TRBV5-1 and TRBJ1-5, the complete variable domain is KAGVTQTPRYLIKTRGQQVTLSCSPISGHRSVSWYQQTPGQGLQFLFEYFSETQRNKGNFPGRFSGRQFSNSRSEMNVSTLELGDSALYLCASSLRTGDDQPQHFGDGTRLSIL.

The CDR3 protein is CASSFSWGIVAKNIQYF. The chain has TRBV5-6 and TRBJ2-4; the D call from TCRdb, TRBD1, cannot be confirmed without DNA. The CDR3 runs 17 residues. The germline V gene encodes CDR1 SGHDT and CDR2 YYEEEE.

V and J are TRBV6-5 and TRBJ2-2; TCRdb names TRBD1, which stays unverified in the absence of DNA. This CDR3 is built from 16 residues. Germline V gene lookup returns CDR1 MNHEY and CDR2 SVGAGI. The CDR3 reads CASSYSGQGITGELFF.

The V gene is TRBV7-2, the J gene TRBJ2-7. This CDR3 is 15 amino acids long. The germline V gene encodes CDR1 SGHTA and CDR2 FQGNSA. CDR3 region: CASSLKTGSSYEQYF.

The chain joins TRBV5-1 to TRBJ2-7; TCRdb outputs TRBD1, but without DNA this stays unchecked. CDR1 is SGHRS and CDR2 is YFSETQ in the germline V gene. The CDR3 extends over 16 amino acids. The CDR3 sequence is CASSIGQGALTYEQYF.

This sequence joins TRBV5-6 and TRBJ2-2; without DNA, the TCRdb call of TRBD2 cannot be checked. Germline V lookup: CDR1 SGHDT, CDR2 YYEEEE. The CDR3 has 12 residues. This CDR3 reads CEVYGGTGELFF.